Listed below are T cell receptor beta chains from one sample, sequenced in a study of breast tumors, draining lymph nodes, adjacent tissues. One entry per CDR3 protein results from TCRdb running MiXCR on the multiplex PCR reads. Of 17,000 or so distinct CDR3 sequences listed, 63% are singletons. Sequenced input: tumor-adjacent breast tissue. Every receptor here comes from a female donor with breast cancer. Some clones in this sample may be carry-over from other donors' samples. CDR3s include the opening cysteine and the closing phenylalanine or tryptophan.

V gene: TRBV7-6; CDR3 protein: CASSSPGESPLHF
V gene: TRBV5-8; CDR3 protein: CASSLTTGGSHTQYF
V gene: TRBV19; CDR3 protein: CASSMGRESSYEQYF
V gene: TRBV29-1; CDR3 protein: CSVEGRHGLPYEQYF
V gene: TRBV18; CDR3 protein: CASSPRGPVPMNTEAFF
V gene: TRBV7-9; CDR3 protein: CASQGAGFYNSPLHF
V gene: TRBV4-1; CDR3 protein: CASSQPGQGAKEQYF
V gene: TRBV7-2; CDR3 protein: CASSATSGVQETQYF
V gene: TRBV20-1; CDR3 protein: CSASFRGVDLTDTQYF
V gene: TRBV2; CDR3 protein: CASRYTEASYEQYF
V gene: TRBV2; CDR3 protein: CASSPGQGFGMIAEQHF
V gene: TRBV2; CDR3 protein: CASRRTAEGYGYTF
V gene: TRBV9; CDR3 protein: CASSVDGQLGTDTQYF
V gene: TRBV6-1; CDR3 protein: CASSGGWGSFIYEQYF
V gene: TRBV3-1; CDR3 protein: CASSQSGQGGEKLFF
V gene: TRBV7-9; CDR3 protein: CASTPGGNTIYF
V gene: TRBV7-9; CDR3 protein: CASSLRLAGGDQPQHF
V gene: TRBV4-2; CDR3 protein: CASSPRGSTDTQYF
V gene: TRBV6-2/TRBV6-3; CDR3 protein: CASSQGGMDSNQPQHF
V gene: TRBV5-8; CDR3 protein: CASSPGQAQETQYF